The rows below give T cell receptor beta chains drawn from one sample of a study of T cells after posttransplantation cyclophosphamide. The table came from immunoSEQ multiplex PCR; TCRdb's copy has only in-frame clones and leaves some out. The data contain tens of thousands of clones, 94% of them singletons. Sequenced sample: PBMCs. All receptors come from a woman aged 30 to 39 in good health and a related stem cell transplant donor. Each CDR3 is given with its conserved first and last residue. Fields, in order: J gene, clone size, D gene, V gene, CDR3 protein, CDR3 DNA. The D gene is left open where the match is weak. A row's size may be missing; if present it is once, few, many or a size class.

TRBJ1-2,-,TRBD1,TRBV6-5,CASRRQGAYGYTF,TGTGCCAGCAGAAGACAGGGGGCGTATGGCTACACCTTC
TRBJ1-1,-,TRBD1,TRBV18,CASSPETGGWNTEAFF,TGTGCCAGCTCACCAGAGACAGGGGGCTGGAACACTGAAGCTTTCTTT
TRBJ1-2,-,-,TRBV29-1,CSGAARNGYTF,TGCAGCGGCGCAGCGAGGAATGGCTACACCTTC
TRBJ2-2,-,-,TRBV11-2,CASSLARVGAANTGELFF,TGTGCCAGCAGCTTAGCCCGAGTAGGGGCCGCAAACACCGGGGAGCTGTTTTTT
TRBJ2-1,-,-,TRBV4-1,CASSQHGLSEQFF,TGCGCCAGCAGCCAGCATGGGCTTTCCGAGCAGTTCTTC
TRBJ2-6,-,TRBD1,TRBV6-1,CASSDRDREPSGANVLTF,TGTGCCAGCAGTGACCGGGACAGGGAACCCTCTGGGGCCAACGTCCTGACTTTC
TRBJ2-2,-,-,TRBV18,CASSPGTTNTGELFF,TGTGCCAGCTCACCCGGGACAACTAACACCGGGGAGCTGTTTTTT
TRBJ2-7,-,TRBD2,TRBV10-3,CAISISGGYEQYF,TGTGCCATCAGTATAAGCGGGGGGTACGAGCAGTACTTC
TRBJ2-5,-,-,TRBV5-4,CASSRSRGETQYF,TGTGCCAGCAGCCGATCCAGGGGAGAGACCCAGTACTTC
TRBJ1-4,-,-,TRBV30,CAWSVFQEKLFF,TGTGCCTGGAGTGTATTCCAGGAAAAACTGTTTTTT
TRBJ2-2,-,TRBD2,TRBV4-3,CASSKRTGGVANTGELFF,TGCGCCAGCAGCAAAAGAACGGGGGGAGTTGCGAACACCGGGGAGCTGTTTTTT
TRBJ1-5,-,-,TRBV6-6,CASLRVRNQPQHF,TGTGCCAGCCTCAGGGTTCGCAATCAGCCCCAGCATTTT
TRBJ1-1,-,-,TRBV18,CASSPQGNTEAFF,TGTGCCAGCTCACCGCAGGGGAACACTGAAGCTTTCTTT
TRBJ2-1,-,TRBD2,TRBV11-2,CASSINTGTSLNEQFF,TGTGCCAGCAGCATAAATACCGGGACTAGTCTGAATGAGCAGTTCTTC
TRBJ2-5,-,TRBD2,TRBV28,CASKLAGDVQETQYF,TGTGCCAGCAAACTAGCGGGGGACGTTCAAGAGACCCAGTACTTC
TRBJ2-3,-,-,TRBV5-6,CASSVPTPAGTDTQYF,TGTGCCAGCAGCGTCCCAACCCCGGCGGGGACAGATACGCAGTATTTT
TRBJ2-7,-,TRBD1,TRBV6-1,CASSVSKETGGTYEQYF,TGTGCCAGCAGTGTGAGTAAGGAGACAGGGGGCACCTACGAGCAGTACTTC
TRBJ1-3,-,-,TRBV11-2,CASSLWKAGGDTIYF,TGTGCCAGCAGCTTATGGAAGGCCGGGGGAGACACCATATATTTT
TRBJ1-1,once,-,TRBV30,CAWSVGSFYRQALGEAFF,TGTGCCTGGAGTGTTGGGAGTTTCTATAGGCAGGCTCTTGGTGAAGCTTTCTTT
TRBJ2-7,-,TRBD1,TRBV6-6,CASTNRGPEQYF,TGTGCCAGCACTAACAGGGGGCCCGAGCAGTACTTC
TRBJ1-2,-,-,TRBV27,CASSLRKGGGQRGYTF,TGTGCCAGCAGTTTACGAAAAGGGGGGGGGCAGAGGGGCTACACCTTC
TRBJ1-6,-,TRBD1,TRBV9,CASSVGRGGGNSPLHF,TGTGCCAGCAGCGTAGGAAGAGGGGGCGGCAATTCACCCCTCCACTTT
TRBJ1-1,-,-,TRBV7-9,CASSVPRGTEAFF,TGTGCCAGCAGCGTCCCGCGGGGCACTGAAGCTTTCTTT
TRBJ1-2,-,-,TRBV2,CASAGAGNYGYTF,TGTGCCAGCGCTGGGGCCGGTAACTATGGCTACACCTTC
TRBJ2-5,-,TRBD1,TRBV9,CASSAGQEEGTQYF,TGTGCCAGCAGCGCCGGACAGGAAGAAGGGACCCAGTACTTC
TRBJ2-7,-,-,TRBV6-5,CASSYRQGTYEQYF,TGTGCCAGCAGTTACCGGCAGGGAACCTACGAGCAGTACTTC
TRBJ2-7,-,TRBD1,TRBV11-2,CASSTGQGLFYEQYF,TGTGCCAGCAGCACCGGACAGGGTCTCTTCTACGAGCAGTACTTC
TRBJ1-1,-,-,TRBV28,CASSLYTTSPNTEAFF,TGTGCCAGCAGTTTATACACCACAAGTCCGAACACTGAAGCTTTCTTT
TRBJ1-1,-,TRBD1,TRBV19,CATSLVQGAGTEAFF,TGTGCCACCTCCCTCGTACAGGGGGCAGGCACTGAAGCTTTCTTT
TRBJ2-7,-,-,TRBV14,CASSDPGVPHEQYF,TGTGCCAGCAGCGACCCGGGGGTCCCCCACGAGCAGTACTTC
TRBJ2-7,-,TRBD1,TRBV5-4,CASSTGTGYEQYF,TGTGCCAGCAGCACGGGGACAGGCTACGAGCAGTACTTC
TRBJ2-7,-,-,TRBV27,CASSLGQIYEQYF,TGTGCCAGCAGTTTAGGACAGATCTACGAGCAGTACTTC
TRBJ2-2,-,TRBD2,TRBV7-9,CVPGTSGGTTGELFF,TGTGTCCCCGGGACTAGCGGGGGGACTACCGGGGAGCTGTTTTTT
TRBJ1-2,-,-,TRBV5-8,CASSRDSDAYGYTF,TGTGCCAGCAGCCGAGACAGCGACGCCTATGGCTACACCTTC
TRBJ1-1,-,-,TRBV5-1,CASSFRQQSHTEAFF,TGCGCCAGCAGCTTCCGACAGCAGAGCCACACTGAAGCTTTCTTT
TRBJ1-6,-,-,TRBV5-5,CASSLVLQTNSPLHF,TGTGCCAGCAGCTTGGTTTTACAGACTAATTCACCCCTCCACTTT
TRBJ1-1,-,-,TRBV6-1,CASSEVVLNTEAFF,TGTGCCAGCAGTGAAGTCGTATTGAACACTGAAGCTTTCTTT
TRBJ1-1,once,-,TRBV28,CASTLSPGDEAFF,TGTGCCAGTACCCTCAGTCCCGGAGATGAAGCTTTCTTT
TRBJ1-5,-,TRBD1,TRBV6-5,CASSSAQGAFHF,TGTGCCAGCAGCTCCGCCCAGGGGGCTTTCCATTTT
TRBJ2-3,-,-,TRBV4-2,CASSQDLGDSTDTQYF,TGTGCCAGCAGCCAAGATCTCGGGGATAGCACAGATACGCAGTATTTT
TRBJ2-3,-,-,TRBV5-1,CASSLGGVADTQYF,TGCGCCAGCAGCTTGGGGGGGGTTGCAGATACGCAGTATTTT
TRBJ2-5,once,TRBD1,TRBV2,CASSGQGLRETQYF,TGTGCCAGCAGTGGACAGGGGCTCCGTGAGACCCAGTACTTC